This T cell receptor beta chain was sequenced for a study of blood T cell repertoires in COVID-19. The CDR3 sequence is 14 residues long. Trimming took 3 bases from V and 0 from J, leaving 5 bases between them. CDR1 is LNHDA and CDR2 is SQIVND in the germline V gene (reference sequence). Clones were read by immunoSEQ multiplex PCR, and TCRdb kept only the in-frame ones, dropping some. The sample lists 250,000 to 300,000 clones, about 89% occurring once. Sequences were obtained from peripheral blood. This receptor was obtained from a woman aged 40-49 years who had recovered from COVID-19. The V gene is TRBV19, the J gene TRBJ1-4; no definite D call. CDR3 DNA: TGTGCCAGTAGTATGTATGCAACTAATGAAAAACTGTTTTTT. Translation: CASSMYATNEKLFF.